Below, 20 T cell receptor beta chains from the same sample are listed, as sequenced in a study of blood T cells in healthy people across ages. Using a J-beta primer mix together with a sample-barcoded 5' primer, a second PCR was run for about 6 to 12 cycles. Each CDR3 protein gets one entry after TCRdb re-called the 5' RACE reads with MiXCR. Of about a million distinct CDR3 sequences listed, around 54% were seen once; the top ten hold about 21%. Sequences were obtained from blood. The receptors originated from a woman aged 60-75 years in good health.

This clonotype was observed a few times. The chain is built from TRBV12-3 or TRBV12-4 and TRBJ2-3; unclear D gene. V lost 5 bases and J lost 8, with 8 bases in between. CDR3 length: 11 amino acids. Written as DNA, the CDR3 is TGTGCCAGCAGTCAGAGAGCTACGCAGTATTTT. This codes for CASSQRATQYF.

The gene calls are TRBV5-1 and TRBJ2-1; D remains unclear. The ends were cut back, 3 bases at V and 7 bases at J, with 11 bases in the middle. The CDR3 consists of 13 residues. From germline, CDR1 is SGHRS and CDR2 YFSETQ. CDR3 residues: CASSYPVGNEQFF. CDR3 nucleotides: TGCGCCAGCAGCTACCCCGTTGGTAATGAGCAGTTCTTC.

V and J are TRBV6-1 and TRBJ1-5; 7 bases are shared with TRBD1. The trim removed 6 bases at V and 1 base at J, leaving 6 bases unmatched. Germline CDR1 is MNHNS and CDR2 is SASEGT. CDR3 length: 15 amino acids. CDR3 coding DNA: TGTGCCAGCAGATCCCAGGGGGTCAGCAATCAGCCCCAGCATTTT. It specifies CASRSQGVSNQPQHF.

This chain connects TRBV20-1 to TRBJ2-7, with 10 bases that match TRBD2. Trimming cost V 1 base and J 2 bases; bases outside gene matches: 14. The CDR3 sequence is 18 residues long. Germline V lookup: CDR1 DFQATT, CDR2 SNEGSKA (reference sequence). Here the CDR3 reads CSARVGTDPSGSPYEQYF. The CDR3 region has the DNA TGCAGTGCTAGAGTGGGGACTGACCCTAGCGGGAGCCCCTACGAGCAGTACTTC.

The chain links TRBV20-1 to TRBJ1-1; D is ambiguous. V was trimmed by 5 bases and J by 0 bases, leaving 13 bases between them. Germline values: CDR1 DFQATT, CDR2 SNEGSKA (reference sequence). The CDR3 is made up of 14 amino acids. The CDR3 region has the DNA TGCAGTGCTGCCAGAGCGCCCCTGAACACTGAAGCTTTCTTT. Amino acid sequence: CSAARAPLNTEAFF.

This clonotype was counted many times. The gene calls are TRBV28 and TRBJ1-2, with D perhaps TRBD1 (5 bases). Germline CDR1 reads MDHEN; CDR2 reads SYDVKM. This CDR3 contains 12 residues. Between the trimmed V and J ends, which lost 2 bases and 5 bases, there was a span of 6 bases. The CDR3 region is CASSLGTYGYTF. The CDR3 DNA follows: TGTGCCAGCAGTTTAGGGACTTATGGCTACACCTTC.

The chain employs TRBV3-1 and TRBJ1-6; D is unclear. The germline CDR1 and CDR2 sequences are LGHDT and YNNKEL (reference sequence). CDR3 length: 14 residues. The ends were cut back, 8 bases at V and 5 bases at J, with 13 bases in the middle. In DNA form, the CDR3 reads TGTGCCAGCTCCTCCGGACTGGATAATTCACCCCTCCACTTT. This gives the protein CASSSGLDNSPLHF.

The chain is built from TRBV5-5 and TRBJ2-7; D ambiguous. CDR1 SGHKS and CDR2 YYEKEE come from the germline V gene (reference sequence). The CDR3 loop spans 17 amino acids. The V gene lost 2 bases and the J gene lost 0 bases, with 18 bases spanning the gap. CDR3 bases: TGTGCCAGCAGCTTTTCGGCTTCCGGGCCGCCCTCCTACGAGCAGTACTTC. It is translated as CASSFSASGPPSYEQYF. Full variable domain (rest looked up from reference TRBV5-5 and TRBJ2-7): DAGVTQSPTHLIKTRGQQVTLRCSPISGHKSVSWYQQVLGQGPQFIFQYYEKEERGRGNFPDRFSARQFPNYSSELNVNALLLGDSALYLCASSFSASGPPSYEQYFGPGTRLTVT.

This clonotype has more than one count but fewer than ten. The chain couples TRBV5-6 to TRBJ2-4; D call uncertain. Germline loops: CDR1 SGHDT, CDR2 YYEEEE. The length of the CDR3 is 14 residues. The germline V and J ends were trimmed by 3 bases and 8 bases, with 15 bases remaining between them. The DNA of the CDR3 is TGTGCCAGCAGCTGGAGCCTACACCGCGACATTCAGTACTTC. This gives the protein CASSWSLHRDIQYF.

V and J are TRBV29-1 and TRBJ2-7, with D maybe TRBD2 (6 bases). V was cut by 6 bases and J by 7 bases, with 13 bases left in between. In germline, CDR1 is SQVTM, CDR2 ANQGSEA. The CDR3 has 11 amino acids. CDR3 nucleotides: TGCAGCGTACGACTAGTCCGGGAGCAGTACTTC. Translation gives CSVRLVREQYF.

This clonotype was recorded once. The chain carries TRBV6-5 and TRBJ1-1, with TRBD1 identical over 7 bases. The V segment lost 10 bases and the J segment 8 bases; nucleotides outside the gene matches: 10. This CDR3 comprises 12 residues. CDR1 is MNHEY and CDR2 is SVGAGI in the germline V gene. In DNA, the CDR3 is TGTGCCACAAACAGGGGAGTAGACGAAGCTTTCTTT. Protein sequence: CATNRGVDEAFF.

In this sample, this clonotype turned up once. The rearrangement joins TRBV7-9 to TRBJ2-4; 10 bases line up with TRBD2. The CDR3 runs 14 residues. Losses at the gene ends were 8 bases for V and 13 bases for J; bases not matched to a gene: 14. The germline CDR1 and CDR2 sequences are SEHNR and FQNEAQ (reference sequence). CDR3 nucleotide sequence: TGTGCCAGCGGAGGATTAGCGGGAGGTGGGGAGCAGTACTTC. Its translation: CASGGLAGGGEQYF.

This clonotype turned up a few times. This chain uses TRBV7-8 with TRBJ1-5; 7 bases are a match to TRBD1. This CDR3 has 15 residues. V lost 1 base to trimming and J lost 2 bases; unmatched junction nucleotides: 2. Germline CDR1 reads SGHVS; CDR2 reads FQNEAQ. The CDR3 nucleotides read TGTGCCAGCAGCTTAGTAGGGGGCGGCAATCAGCCCCAGCATTTT. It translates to CASSLVGGGNQPQHF. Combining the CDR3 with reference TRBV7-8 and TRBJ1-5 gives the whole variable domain GAGVSQSPRYKVAKRGQDVALRCDPISGHVSLFWYQQALGQGPEFLTYFQNEAQLDKSGLPSDRFFAERPEGSVSTLKIQRTQQEDSAVYLCASSLVGGGNQPQHFGDGTRLSIL.

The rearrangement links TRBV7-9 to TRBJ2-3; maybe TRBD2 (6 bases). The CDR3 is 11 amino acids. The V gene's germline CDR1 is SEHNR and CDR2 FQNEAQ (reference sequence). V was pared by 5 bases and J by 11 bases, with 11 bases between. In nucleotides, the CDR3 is TGTGCCAGCAGCATCTACGGGGGGCAGTATTTT. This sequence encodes CASSIYGGQYF.

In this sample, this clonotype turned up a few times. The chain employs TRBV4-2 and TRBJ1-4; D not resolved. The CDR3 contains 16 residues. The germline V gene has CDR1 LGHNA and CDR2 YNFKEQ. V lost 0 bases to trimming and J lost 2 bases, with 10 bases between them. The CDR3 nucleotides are TGTGCCAGCAGCCAAGATCTACGTATCACTAATGAAAAACTGTTTTTT. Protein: CASSQDLRITNEKLFF.

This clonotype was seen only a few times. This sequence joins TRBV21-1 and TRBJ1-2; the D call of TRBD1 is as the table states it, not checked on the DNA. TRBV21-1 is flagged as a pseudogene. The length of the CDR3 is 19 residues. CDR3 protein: CARPPDRGLPICMLYGYTF. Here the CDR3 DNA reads TGTGCCAGACCACCAGACAGGGGTCTTCCTATTTGCATGCTTTATGGCTACACCTTC.

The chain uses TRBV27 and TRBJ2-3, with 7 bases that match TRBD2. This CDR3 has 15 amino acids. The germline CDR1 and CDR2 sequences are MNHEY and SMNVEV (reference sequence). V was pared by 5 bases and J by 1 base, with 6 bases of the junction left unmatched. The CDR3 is CASSTGLGGTDTQYF. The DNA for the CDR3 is TGTGCCAGCAGTACCGGACTAGGGGGCACAGATACGCAGTATTTT.

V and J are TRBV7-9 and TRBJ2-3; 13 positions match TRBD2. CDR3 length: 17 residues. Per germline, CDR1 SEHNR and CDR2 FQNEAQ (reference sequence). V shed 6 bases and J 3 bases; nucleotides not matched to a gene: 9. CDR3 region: CASRETSGRPHTDTQYF. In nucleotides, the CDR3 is TGTGCCAGCAGAGAGACTAGCGGGAGGCCCCATACAGATACGCAGTATTTT.

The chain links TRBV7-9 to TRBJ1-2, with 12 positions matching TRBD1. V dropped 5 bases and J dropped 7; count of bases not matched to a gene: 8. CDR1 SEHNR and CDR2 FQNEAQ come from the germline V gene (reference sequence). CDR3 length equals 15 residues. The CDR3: CASSDRDRGPSGYTF. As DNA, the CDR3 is TGTGCCAGCAGCGACCGGGACAGGGGGCCCTCTGGCTACACCTTC.

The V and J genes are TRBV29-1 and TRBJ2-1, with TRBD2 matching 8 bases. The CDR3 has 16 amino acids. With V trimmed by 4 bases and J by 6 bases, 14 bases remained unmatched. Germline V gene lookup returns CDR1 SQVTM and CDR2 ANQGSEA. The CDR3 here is CSVVDPAGVKVNEQFF. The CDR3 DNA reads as TGCAGCGTTGTAGACCCAGCGGGAGTAAAGGTCAATGAGCAGTTCTTC.